This T cell receptor beta chain was documented in a study of T cells in Graves' hyperthyroidism and ophthalmopathy. Findings of the study overall: Most clonotypes expanded in the thyroid (above 0.001) were also present in blood.

The CDR3 loop spans 16 amino acids. CDR1 SGHDN and CDR2 FVKESK come from the germline V gene. Between the trimmed V and J ends, which lost 4 bases and 2 bases, there was a span of 18 bases. Amplified regions were TCR beta CDR3 sequences from RNA transcripts. Using the HTBI primer set, a first-round RT-PCR was run on the TCR CDR3. TCRdb re-called the multiplex PCR reads with MiXCR, one entry per CDR3 protein. The sample has more than 500,000 distinct CDR3 sequences, about 15% seen once. As to this clonotype: Antigen: not known.

The rearrangement joins TRBV14 to TRBJ2-7; TRBD1 or TRBD2 may be the D gene (5 bases each). This sequence was found in a woman between 40 and 55 years old with Graves' ophthalmopathy. Material: blood. CDR3 loop: CASSPKRGPGPYEQYF. In DNA form, the CDR3 reads TGTGCCAGCAGCCCCAAAAGGGGACCGGGACCCTACGAGCAGTACTTC. The whole variable domain, filled in from reference TRBV14 and TRBJ2-7, reads EAGVTQFPSHSVIEKGQTVTLRCDPISGHDNLYWYRRVMGKEIKFLLHFVKESKQDESGMPNNRFLAERTGGTYSTLKVQPAELEDSGVYFCASSPKRGPGPYEQYFGPGTRLTVT.